This passage covers 9 T cell receptor beta chains from one sample sequenced in a study of blood T cell repertoires in COVID-19 (dated by TCRdb to about 2020). The library was prepared using the immunoSEQ multiplex PCR assay. Not all clones reach the TCRdb copy of this immuneACCESS table, which keeps in-frame sequences only. Checked studies attribute under half of the gap to unresolved V genes and leave the rest unexplained. Counted in this sample were more than 250,000 clones; around 86% of them appeared once. The ten largest clones represent 1% of the sample. Specimen: peripheral blood. These receptors originate from a man aged 50 or older with active or convalescent COVID-19.

This clone was seen only once. The J gene is TRBJ1-2, the V gene TRBV6-5; maybe TRBD1 (6 bases). Germline V CDR1 and CDR2: MNHEY, SVGAGI. The length of the CDR3 is 14 residues. The V end was cut by 6 bases, the J end by 3 bases, with 14 bases between. CDR3 sequence reads: CASRATGLDYGYTF. In DNA form, the CDR3 reads TGTGCCAGCAGAGCCACAGGGTTAGACTATGGCTACACCTTC.

The chain couples TRBV5-6 to TRBJ1-6, with D possibly matching TRBD1 (5 bases). This CDR3 has 16 residues. Trimming took 1 base from V and 0 from J, leaving 8 bases between them. The germline V gene has CDR1 SGHDT and CDR2 YYEEEE. CDR3 sequence reads: CASSLRGTSYNSPLHF. The CDR3 region has the DNA TGTGCCAGCAGCTTGAGGGGCACCTCCTATAATTCACCCCTCCACTTT.

The chain couples TRBV9 to TRBJ2-2; tentatively, D is TRBD2 (7 bases). The CDR3 sequence is 16 residues long. Germline V gene data show CDR1 as SGDLS and CDR2 as YYNGEE. Trimming left V 0 bases short and J 0 bases short, with 9 bases between. DNA for the CDR3: TGTGCCAGCAGCGTAGCGGGGGGCGCGAACACCGGGGAGCTGTTTTTT. Its translation is CASSVAGGANTGELFF.

The chain links TRBV5-1 to TRBJ1-4, with D maybe TRBD1 (6 bases). CDR3 size: 13 residues. The germline V and J ends were trimmed by 7 bases and 4 bases, with 11 bases remaining between them. The germline CDR1 and CDR2 sequences are SGHRS and YFSETQ. The CDR3 sequence is CASGTPDNEKLFF. The CDR3 DNA sequence: TGCGCCAGCGGGACACCAGATAATGAAAAACTGTTTTTT.

V usage is TRBV25-1 and J usage is TRBJ1-2, with TRBD1 matching over 10 bases. Looked up from germline, CDR1 is MGHDK and CDR2 is SYGVNS. The trim removed 11 bases at V and 6 bases at J, leaving 24 bases unmatched. The CDR3 runs 18 residues. The CDR3 bases are TGTGCCCGTAAAACCCAAATTAAAAAAGGGACAGGGGTCCATGGCTACACCTTC. Protein sequence: CARKTQIKKGTGVHGYTF.

The chain uses TRBV19 and TRBJ1-4; perhaps TRBD1 as D (5 bases). The CDR3 has 15 amino acids. Germline assignment: CDR1 LNHDA and CDR2 SQIVND (reference sequence). V lost 3 bases and J 1 base, leaving 9 bases between the germline ends. CDR3 DNA: TGTGCCAGTAGTATTTCGGGGGAAACTAATGAAAAACTGTTTTTT. This codes for CASSISGETNEKLFF.

The rearrangement uses TRBV7-9 and TRBJ2-7, with D possibly TRBD1 on 5 matching bases. The germline CDR1 and CDR2 sequences are SEHNR and FQNEAQ (reference sequence). Trimming pared 3 bases from V and 5 bases from J, leaving 11 bases between. This CDR3 spans 13 amino acids. The CDR3 nucleotides are TGTGCCAGCAGCTTCGGCAGGGCGGACGAGCAGTACTTC. Translation gives CASSFGRADEQYF.

V gene TRBV7-2 combines with J gene TRBJ2-3; unclear D gene. The CDR3 extends over 15 amino acids. Germline values: CDR1 SGHTA, CDR2 FQGNSA. The V gene lost 2 bases and the J gene lost 0 bases, with 9 bases spanning the gap. This CDR3 reads CASSLYGTSTDTQYF. The CDR3 region has the DNA TGTGCCAGCAGCTTATACGGTACTAGCACAGATACGCAGTATTTT.

The count of this clone is one. V gene TRBV19 combines with J gene TRBJ2-7; D may be TRBD1 (6 bases). The germline CDR1 and CDR2 sequences are LNHDA and SQIVND (reference sequence). This CDR3 is built from 15 residues. Trimming cost V 1 base and J 2 bases, with 12 bases left between them. The CDR3 coding sequence is TGTGCCAGTAGTATAGGGCAGGGGTTAGCCTACGAGCAGTACTTC. Translation: CASSIGQGLAYEQYF.